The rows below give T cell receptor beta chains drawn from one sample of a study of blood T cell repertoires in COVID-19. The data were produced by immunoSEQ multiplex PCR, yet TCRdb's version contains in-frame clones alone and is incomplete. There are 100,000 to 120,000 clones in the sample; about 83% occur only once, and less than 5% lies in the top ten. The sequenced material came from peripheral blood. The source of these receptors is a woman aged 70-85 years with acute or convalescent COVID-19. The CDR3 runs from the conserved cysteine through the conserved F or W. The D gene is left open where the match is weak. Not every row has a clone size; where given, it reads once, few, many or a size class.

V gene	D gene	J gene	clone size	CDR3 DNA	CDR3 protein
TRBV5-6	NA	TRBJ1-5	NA	TGTGCCAGCAGCTTGCTCGGGGGTACTCAGCCCCAGCATTTT	CASSLLGGTQPQHF
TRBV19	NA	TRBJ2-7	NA	TGTGCCAGTAGTATAGCAGGTAGATTCTACGAGCAGTACTTC	CASSIAGRFYEQYF
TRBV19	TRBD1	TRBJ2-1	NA	TGTGCCAGTAGTCTGGGACAGGGACACAATGAGCAGTTCTTC	CASSLGQGHNEQFF
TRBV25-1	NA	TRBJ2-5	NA	TGTGCCAGCAGTGAATATACGCGGGTAGAAGAGACCCAGTACTTC	CASSEYTRVEETQYF
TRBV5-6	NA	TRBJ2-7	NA	TGTGCCAGCAGCTTAGAGCTAAGCTTTTACGAGCAGTACTTC	CASSLELSFYEQYF
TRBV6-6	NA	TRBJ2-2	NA	TGTGCCAGCAGTCCCAGTAGGGGGAGCACCGGGGAGCTGTTTTTT	CASSPSRGSTGELFF
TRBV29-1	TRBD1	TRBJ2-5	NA	TGCAGCGCAATGAACACAGGGGCCGGGGAGACCCAGTACTTC	CSAMNTGAGETQYF
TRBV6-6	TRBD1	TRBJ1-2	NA	TGTGCCAGCAGTACGACAGGGTTTGGCTACACCTTC	CASSTTGFGYTF
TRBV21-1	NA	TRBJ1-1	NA	TGTGCCAATTGTTCGGAAGCTTTCTTT	CANCSEAFF
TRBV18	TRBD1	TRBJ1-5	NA	TGTGCCAGCTCACCAGACAGGGGTAATAGCAATCAGCCCCAGCATTTT	CASSPDRGNSNQPQHF
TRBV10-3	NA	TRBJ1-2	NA	TGTGCCATCAGTGCGGCCGGGGGAAACTATGGCTACACCTTC	CAISAAGGNYGYTF
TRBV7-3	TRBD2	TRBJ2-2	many	TGTGCCAGCAGCCGCGGACTAGGCGGGGAGCTGTTTTTT	CASSRGLGGELFF
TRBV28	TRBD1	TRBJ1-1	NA	TGTGCCAGCAGTTCCGGGACAGGGAACACTGAAGCTTTCTTT	CASSSGTGNTEAFF
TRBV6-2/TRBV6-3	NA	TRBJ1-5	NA	TGTGCCAGCAGTTTGGAGAAGAGCAATCAGCCCCAGCATTTT	CASSLEKSNQPQHF
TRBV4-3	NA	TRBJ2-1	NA	TGCGCCAGCAGCCAAGATGGGAAGGGAGCCTACAATGAGCAGTTCTTC	CASSQDGKGAYNEQFF
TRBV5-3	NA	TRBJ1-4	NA	TGTGCCAGAAGTAGACTTTGGCAGGGAGGCGAAAAACTGTTTTTT	CARSRLWQGGEKLFF
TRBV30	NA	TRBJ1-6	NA	TGTGCCTGGAAACTCCTTGGGCAGACGAATTCACCCCTCCACTTT	CAWKLLGQTNSPLHF
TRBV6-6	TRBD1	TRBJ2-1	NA	TGTGCCAGCAGTTACCGACAGGGGGCAGGTGAGCAGTTCTTC	CASSYRQGAGEQFF
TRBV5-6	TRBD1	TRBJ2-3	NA	TGTGCCAGCAGCTTGCTGACAGGGGGCCCTCCCACACCAGATACGCAGTATTTT	CASSLLTGGPPTPDTQYF
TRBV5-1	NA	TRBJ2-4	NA	TGCGCCAGCAGCTCTTTAGACAGAGCCAAAAACATTCAGTACTTC	CASSSLDRAKNIQYF
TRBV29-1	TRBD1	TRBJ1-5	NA	TGCAGCGTTGAAGTCAGGGGGCAAGGACAGCCCCAGCATTTT	CSVEVRGQGQPQHF
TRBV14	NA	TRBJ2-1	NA	TGTGCCAGCAGCCAATTTGGAGGTGAGCAGTTCTTC	CASSQFGGEQFF
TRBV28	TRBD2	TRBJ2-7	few	TGTGCCAGCAGTAAACTAGCGGGAGAAGCTTACGAGCAGTACTTC	CASSKLAGEAYEQYF
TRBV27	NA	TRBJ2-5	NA	TGTGCCAGGAGATCCTCAGTGGCAGGACAGAAAGAGACCCAGTACTTC	CARRSSVAGQKETQYF
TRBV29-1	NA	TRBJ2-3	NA	TGCAGCGCCGAAGGGCAGGGGGGTAGGGATACGCAGTATTTT	CSAEGQGGRDTQYF
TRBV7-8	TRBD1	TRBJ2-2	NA	TGTGCCAGCAGCCCCCGGACAGGGGACACCGGGGAGCTGTTTTTT	CASSPRTGDTGELFF
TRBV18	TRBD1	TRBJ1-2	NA	TGTGCCAGCTCACAAACCGGGACAGGGGTCGATGGCTACACCTTC	CASSQTGTGVDGYTF
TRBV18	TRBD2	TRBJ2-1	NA	TGTGCCAGCTCACCACGAAGCGGGAGGGCCCCCAATGAGCAGTTCTTC	CASSPRSGRAPNEQFF
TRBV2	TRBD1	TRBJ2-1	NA	TGTGCCAGCAGTGGGGACAGGGGTTACAATGAGCAGTTCTTC	CASSGDRGYNEQFF
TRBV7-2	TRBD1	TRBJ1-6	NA	TGTGCCAGCAAACAGGGGGAGAGGACACCCCTCCACTTT	CASKQGERTPLHF
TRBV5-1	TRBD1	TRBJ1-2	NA	TGCGCCAGCAGCTTGGGGGATACAGGGGGTAAAATTGGCTACACCTTC	CASSLGDTGGKIGYTF
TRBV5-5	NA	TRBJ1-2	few	TGTGCCAGCAGTCAGGACATTACTAACTATGGCTACACCTTC	CASSQDITNYGYTF
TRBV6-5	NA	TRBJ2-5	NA	TGTGCCAGCACCCGTGGGACAAAGCAAGAGACCCAGTACTTC	CASTRGTKQETQYF
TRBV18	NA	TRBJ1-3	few	TGTGCCAGCACCCTTACAGGGAGAAACACCATATATTTT	CASTLTGRNTIYF
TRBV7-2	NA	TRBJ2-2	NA	TGTGCCAGCAGCCTCAAAATCGGTACCGGGGAGCTGTTTTTT	CASSLKIGTGELFF
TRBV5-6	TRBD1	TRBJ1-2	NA	TGTGCCAGCAGCTTCCACCCGACAGGGGGCTATGGCTACACCTTC	CASSFHPTGGYGYTF
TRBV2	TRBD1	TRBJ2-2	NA	TGTGCCAGCTCCGGGACAGGGAACACCGGGGAGCTGTTTTTT	CASSGTGNTGELFF
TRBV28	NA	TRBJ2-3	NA	TGTGCCAGCAGTTTATCGGGATCTCCGACACTGGATACGCAGTATTTT	CASSLSGSPTLDTQYF
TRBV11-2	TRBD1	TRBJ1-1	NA	TGTGCCAGCAGCTTAGGGACAGGGAACACTGAAGCTTTCTTT	CASSLGTGNTEAFF
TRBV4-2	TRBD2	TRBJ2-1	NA	TGTGCCAGCAGCCAAACTAGCGGGAGAGGGGGATCCTACAATGAGCAGTTCTTC	CASSQTSGRGGSYNEQFF
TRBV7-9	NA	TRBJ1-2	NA	TGTGCCAGCAGCTCCTGGGGGGCTAACTATGGCTACACCTTC	CASSSWGANYGYTF
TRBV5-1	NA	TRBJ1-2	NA	TGCGCCAGCAGCTCCGGGCAGGGGCCCTTGTATGGCTACACCTTC	CASSSGQGPLYGYTF
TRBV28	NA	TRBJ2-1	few	TGTGCCAGCAGTCCTGGCGGGGTTACCTACAATGAGCAGTTCTTC	CASSPGGVTYNEQFF
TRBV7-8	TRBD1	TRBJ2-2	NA	TGTGCCAGCAGCGGGGACAGGGGAGCCGGGGAGCTGTTTTTT	CASSGDRGAGELFF
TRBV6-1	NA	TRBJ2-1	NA	TGTGCCAGCAGTGAAAGTGGCGGCTCCTACAATGAGCAGTTCTTC	CASSESGGSYNEQFF
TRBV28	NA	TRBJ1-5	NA	TGTGCCAGCGGTGGACAGCGTAATCAGCCCCAGCATTTT	CASGGQRNQPQHF
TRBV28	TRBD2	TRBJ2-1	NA	TGTGCCAGCAGTTTAAGTCTAGCGGACAATGAGCAGTTCTTC	CASSLSLADNEQFF
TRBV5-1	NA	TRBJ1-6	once	TGCGCCAGCAGACCCGGGTACGACAGAAATAATTCACCCCTCCACTTT	CASRPGYDRNNSPLHF
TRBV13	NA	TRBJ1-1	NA	TGTGCCAGCAGCCGACGCGGGAGATTGAACACTGAAGCTTTCTTT	CASSRRGRLNTEAFF
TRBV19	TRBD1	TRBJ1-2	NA	TGTGCCAGTAGTCTTGGACAGGGGGCTTCATATGGCTACACCTTC	CASSLGQGASYGYTF
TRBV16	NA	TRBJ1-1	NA	TGTGCCAGCAGCCAAGTCATGAACACTGAAGCTTTCTTT	CASSQVMNTEAFF
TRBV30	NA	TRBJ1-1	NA	TGTGCCTGGAGGCGGGGAGGTAGAAACACTGAAGCTTTCTTT	CAWRRGGRNTEAFF
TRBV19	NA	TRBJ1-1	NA	TGTGCCAGTAGTATCACTAGCTCTACTGAAGCTTTCTTT	CASSITSSTEAFF
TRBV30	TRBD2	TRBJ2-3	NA	TGTGCCTGGAGTGTAGGACCTCCCCCGGGAGCAAGGGGAGCGGGGGAGACAGATACGCAGTATTTT	CAWSVGPPPGARGAGETDTQYF